The 22 T cell receptor beta chains below come from one sample, sequenced in a study of OX40 agonist ivuxolimab in advanced cancers. Here immunoSEQ multiplex PCR was the method, and the copy in TCRdb shows in-frame clones only, minus some. The repertoire holds 100,000 to 110,000 clones, with approximately 90% as singletons. This specimen consisted of CD4+ or CD8+ T cells sorted from blood, obtained in a trial of the OX40 agonist ivuxolimab. All receptors come from an adult with an advanced solid tumor such as melanoma, head and neck, liver or kidney cancer.

The V gene is TRBV6-5, the J gene TRBJ1-2; no reliable D call. Germline CDR1 is MNHEY and CDR2 is SVGAGI. The CDR3 has 12 amino acids. The ends were cut back, 4 bases at V and 4 bases at J, with 7 bases in the middle. The DNA for the CDR3 is TGTGCCAGCAGTTTGCGCACCTATGGCTACACCTTC. This gives the protein CASSLRTYGYTF.

The chain recombines TRBV19 with TRBJ1-4; the D gene is possibly TRBD1 (5 bases). Trimming pared 7 bases from V and 4 bases from J, leaving 19 bases between. The CDR3 covers 16 residues. Germline assignment: CDR1 LNHDA and CDR2 SQIVND (reference sequence). The CDR3 loop is CASTDTPGRINEKLFF. In nucleotides, the CDR3 is TGTGCCAGTACTGACACTCCGGGACGGATTAATGAAAAACTGTTTTTT.

This clone was observed a handful of times. CDR3 nucleotide sequence: TGCGCCAGCAGCTTGGGACAGGAAGGGGAGACCCAGTACTTC. Its translation: CASSLGQEGETQYF. The chain links TRBV5-1 to TRBJ2-5; maybe TRBD1 (6 bases). CDR1 is SGHRS, CDR2 YFSETQ, per germline. The V gene lost 0 bases and the J gene lost 5 bases, with 11 bases spanning the gap. The CDR3 totals 14 residues.

V is TRBV6-5 and J is TRBJ2-3; D gene ambiguous. Looked up from germline, CDR1 is MNHEY and CDR2 is SVGAGI. V gave up 0 bases and J gave up 3 bases, with 7 bases separating them. The CDR3 runs 14 residues. Here the CDR3 DNA reads TGTGCCAGCAGTTACTCCCCTGTGACAGATACGCAGTATTTT. Protein sequence: CASSYSPVTDTQYF.

There are a few counts of this clone. This chain connects TRBV10-2 to TRBJ1-3; unclear D gene. This CDR3 contains 14 residues. Germline V gene lookup returns CDR1 WSHSY and CDR2 SAAADI. The V end was cut by 5 bases, the J end by 4 bases, with 12 bases between. CDR3 nucleotides: TGCGCCAGCAGTCGAGGGCAGGACGGAAACACCATATATTTT. The encoded protein is CASSRGQDGNTIYF.

The chain combines TRBV2 with TRBJ2-3; D is uncertain. The CDR3 has 12 residues. Germline lookup yields CDR1 SNHLY and CDR2 FYNNEI. The germline V and J ends were trimmed by 8 bases and 3 bases, with 9 bases remaining between them. The CDR3 is CASGWGTDTQYF. The CDR3, as DNA: TGTGCCAGCGGCTGGGGAACAGATACGCAGTATTTT. The full variable domain, its missing parts supplied by reference TRBV2 and TRBJ2-3, is EPEVTQTPSHQVTQMGQEVILRCVPISNHLYFYWYRQILGQKVEFLVSFYNNEISEKSEIFDDQFSVERPDGSNFTLKIRSTKLEDSAMYFCASGWGTDTQYFGPGTRLTVL.

V is TRBV5-4 and J is TRBJ2-1; possible D gene TRBD2, 6 bases. This CDR3 spans 14 amino acids. Germline V gene sequence: CDR1 SGHNT, CDR2 YYREEE (reference sequence). V was cut by 4 bases and J by 7 bases, with 15 bases left in between. The CDR3 nucleotides are TGTGCCAGCAGCCAAGGCGGGAACCGTAATGAGCAGTTCTTC. This codes for CASSQGGNRNEQFF.

The rearrangement uses TRBV9 and TRBJ2-3, with TRBD2 matching over 7 bases. V gave up 4 bases and J gave up 6 bases; unmatched junction bases: 2. CDR3 size: 12 residues. Germline V lookup: CDR1 SGDLS, CDR2 YYNGEE. The CDR3: CASSPREDTQYF. In nucleotides, the CDR3 is TGTGCCAGCAGCCCGCGGGAGGATACGCAGTATTTT.

The J gene is TRBJ1-5, the V gene TRBV19, with a weak D call TRBD1 (6 bases). With 2 bases removed from V and 3 bases from J, the gap between germline ends came to 14 bases. This CDR3 has 16 residues. Germline V gene lookup returns CDR1 LNHDA and CDR2 SQIVND (reference sequence). The DNA for the CDR3 is TGTGCCAGTAGTATAATTGGCCAGGGGAACAATCAGCCCCAGCATTTT. Amino acids: CASSIIGQGNNQPQHF.

This clone was detected once. The V call is TRBV18, the J call TRBJ2-5; 7 bases match TRBD2. The CDR3 loop spans 16 amino acids. Germline V gene lookup returns CDR1 KGHSH and CDR2 LQKENI. Germline trimming cut 3 bases from V and 5 bases from J; bases unmatched to any gene: 12. The CDR3: CASSPAGVAGHETQYF. The CDR3 DNA sequence: TGTGCCAGCTCACCGGCCGGGGTAGCGGGCCACGAGACCCAGTACTTC.

The chain carries TRBV4-2 and TRBJ2-1; maybe TRBD2 (6 bases). Germline lookup yields CDR1 LGHNA and CDR2 YNFKEQ. Trimming shortened V by 0 bases and J by 3 bases, and 12 bases separated the two germline ends. The CDR3 contains 16 residues. The DNA for the CDR3 is TGTGCCAGCAGCCAAGATGCACTAGCCGACTACAATGAGCAGTTCTTC. Translation: CASSQDALADYNEQFF.

This chain connects TRBV4-2 to TRBJ1-1; TRBD1 is a possible D gene (6 bases). Trimming cost V 1 base and J 4 bases, with 13 bases left between them. The CDR3 is 15 residues long. Germline values: CDR1 LGHNA, CDR2 YNFKEQ. This chain's CDR3 is CASSQVILQGTEAFF. CDR3 bases: TGTGCCAGCAGCCAAGTAATCTTACAGGGCACTGAAGCTTTCTTT.

The chain joins TRBV15 to TRBJ2-1; D might be TRBD2 (6 bases). Germline values: CDR1 LNHNV, CDR2 YYDKDF (reference sequence). Trimming removed 3 bases at V and 6 bases at J, with 18 bases between. This CDR3 contains 16 residues. The DNA for the CDR3 is TGTGCCACCAGCAGTCAACTTAAAGCGGAGGGCAATGAGCAGTTCTTC. Amino acid sequence: CATSSQLKAEGNEQFF.

J is TRBJ2-7 and V is TRBV15, with TRBD2 matching over 7 bases. Germline trimming cut 1 base from V and 6 bases from J; bases unmatched to any gene: 9. CDR1 is LNHNV, CDR2 YYDKDF, per germline (reference sequence). The CDR3 contains 15 residues. CDR3 DNA: TGTGCCACCAGCAGAGTGGCCCACCGCGGGGGCGAGCAGTACTTC. This gives the protein CATSRVAHRGGEQYF.

This sequence joins TRBV7-2 and TRBJ2-7; D is unclear. Germline values: CDR1 SGHTA, CDR2 FQGNSA. The CDR3 covers 11 residues. Trimming left V 6 bases short and J 4 bases short, with 7 bases between. This CDR3 is CASSYEYEQYF. Here the CDR3 DNA reads TGTGCCAGCAGTTACGAATACGAGCAGTACTTC.

The gene calls are TRBV5-1 and TRBJ1-5, with D hard to call. This CDR3 is 13 amino acids long. Trimming shortened V by 2 bases and J by 1 base, and 4 bases separated the two germline ends. Germline CDR1 is SGHRS and CDR2 is YFSETQ. The CDR3 loop reads CASSFDSNQPQHF. The CDR3 DNA is TGCGCCAGCAGCTTCGACAGCAATCAGCCCCAGCATTTT.

The genes are TRBV9 and TRBJ2-3; D possibly matches TRBD1 or TRBD2 (5 bases each). This CDR3 spans 13 amino acids. Germline V gives CDR1 SGDLS, CDR2 YYNGEE. V shed 3 bases and J shed 7 bases, with 12 bases lying between them. The CDR3 sequence: CASSGGERNTQYF. The CDR3 DNA is TGTGCCAGCAGCGGAGGGGAAAGGAATACGCAGTATTTT.

This chain uses TRBV11-1 with TRBJ2-1; 12 bases line up with TRBD2. Germline CDR1 reads SGHAT; CDR2 reads FQDESV (reference sequence). J was trimmed by 9 bases and V by 5 bases; bases with no gene match: 14. The CDR3 sequence is 17 residues long. The CDR3 DNA is TGTGCCAGCAGCCCCAGGACTAGCGGGGCGGCCTGGTCTGAGCAGTTCTTC. It encodes CASSPRTSGAAWSEQFF. Looking up the rest from reference TRBV11-1 and TRBJ2-1 gives the full variable domain: EAEVAQSPRYKITEKSQAVAFWCDPISGHATLYWYRQILGQGPELLVQFQDESVVDDSQLPKDRFSAERLKGVDSTLKIQPAELGDSAMYLCASSPRTSGAAWSEQFFGPGTRLTVL.

The genes are TRBV18 and TRBJ2-7, with 11 bases that match TRBD2. The ends lost 1 base at V and 5 bases at J; junction bases unmatched: 19. Germline lookup yields CDR1 KGHSH and CDR2 LQKENI. The CDR3 totals 20 residues. CDR3 amino acids: CASSPLDTSGSYKGFHEQYF. The CDR3 DNA follows: TGTGCCAGCTCACCACTTGATACTAGCGGGAGCTATAAGGGATTCCACGAGCAGTACTTC.

The chain couples TRBV19 to TRBJ2-7, with 10 nucleotides matching TRBD2. The CDR3 has 15 residues. J was trimmed by 2 bases and V by 4 bases; bases with no gene match: 5. Germline CDR1 and CDR2: LNHDA and SQIVND (reference sequence). The CDR3 DNA reads as TGTGCCAGTAGTAAGTTAGCGGGAGGCCCCTACGAGCAGTACTTC. Residues: CASSKLAGGPYEQYF.

The rearrangement uses TRBV5-8 and TRBJ1-1, with D uncertain. The CDR3 runs to 11 residues. V gave up 4 bases and J gave up 6 bases, with 7 bases separating them. The germline V gene encodes CDR1 SGHTS and CDR2 YDEGEE. The CDR3 nucleotides read TGTGCCAGCAGCGTGTGGGCTGAAGCTTTCTTT. Amino acids: CASSVWAEAFF.

This chain links TRBV5-1 with TRBJ2-3, with a possible D match to TRBD2 (5 bases). The CDR3 has 15 amino acids. Germline CDR1 and CDR2: SGHRS and YFSETQ. Trimming removed 5 bases at V and 0 bases at J, with 13 bases between. The CDR3 region is CASRPDGLSTDTQYF. CDR3 sequence (DNA): TGCGCCAGCAGACCAGACGGACTGAGCACAGATACGCAGTATTTT.